Following are 27 T cell receptor beta chains from one sample sequenced in a study of blood T cell repertoires in COVID-19. Here immunoSEQ multiplex PCR was the method, and the copy in TCRdb shows in-frame clones only, minus some. Of approximately 220,000 clones detected, over 70% appear once; the ten largest clones hold 7.5% to 9%. Sequenced: peripheral blood. The receptors were sampled from a woman over 75 with acute or convalescent COVID-19.

V is TRBV6-5 and J is TRBJ2-2, with D uncertain. This CDR3 has 13 amino acids. From germline, CDR1 is MNHEY and CDR2 SVGAGI. Trimming cost V 11 bases and J 4 bases, with 14 bases left between them. CDR3 amino acids: CACHQRSTGELFF. The CDR3 DNA is TGTGCCTGCCATCAGAGGTCCACCGGGGAGCTGTTTTTT.

This clone has a single count. The chain carries TRBV11-1 and TRBJ2-7; 12 nucleotides agree with TRBD2. The germline CDR1 and CDR2 sequences are SGHAT and FQDESV (reference sequence). The CDR3 consists of 15 residues. With V trimmed by 4 bases and J by 4 bases, 5 bases remained unmatched. CDR3 DNA: TGTGCCAGCAGCTCGACTAGCGGGGGTTTATACGAGCAGTACTTC. It yields the protein CASSSTSGGLYEQYF.

This sequence joins TRBV7-9 and TRBJ1-3; 8 bases map to TRBD1. The CDR3 sequence is 17 residues long. The germline CDR1 and CDR2 sequences are SEHNR and FQNEAQ (reference sequence). The V and J ends lost 5 bases and 0 bases, in that order; junction bases with no gene match: 9. CDR3 sequence (DNA): TGTGCCAGCAGCCCCCGTCAGGGGGCGAACTCTGGAAACACCATATATTTT. Amino acids: CASSPRQGANSGNTIYF.

The J gene is TRBJ1-2, the V gene TRBV28; D ambiguous. This CDR3 has 13 amino acids. Germline loops: CDR1 MDHEN, CDR2 SYDVKM. The V end was cut by 2 bases, the J end by 8 bases, with 12 bases between. CDR3 nucleotide sequence: TGTGCCAGCAGTTTAATGGCGGGTTTCGGCTACACCTTC. Amino acids: CASSLMAGFGYTF.

The V and J genes are TRBV6-5 and TRBJ1-4, with 9 nucleotides matching TRBD1. The CDR3 length is 15 residues. Germline V gene data show CDR1 as MNHEY and CDR2 as SVGAGI. J gave up 6 bases and V 6 bases, and 8 bases lay outside the gene matches. CDR3 DNA: TGTGCCAGCAGAAGGAGGGACAGGGAGGATGAAAAACTGTTTTTT. Translated: CASRRRDREDEKLFF.

The J gene is TRBJ2-3, the V gene TRBV28, with a tentative D call TRBD2 (5 bases). V lost 6 bases to trimming and J lost 10 bases, with 23 bases between them. This CDR3 has 15 residues. Germline V gene sequence: CDR1 MDHEN, CDR2 SYDVKM. CDR3: CASSRPGLGSGAQYF. CDR3 coding DNA: TGTGCCAGCAGCCGACCCGGCTTGGGGAGTGGAGCGCAGTATTTT. The full variable domain, with the rest looked up from reference TRBV28 and TRBJ2-3, is DVKVTQSSRYLVKRTGEKVFLECVQDMDHENMFWYRQDPGLGLRLIYFSYDVKMKEKGDIPEGYSVSREKKERFSLILESASTNQTSMYLCASSRPGLGSGAQYFGPGTRLTVL.

This clone was detected only once. The gene calls are TRBV10-2 and TRBJ1-1; a weak D match, TRBD1 (6 bases). CDR3 length: 12 residues. Per germline, CDR1 WSHSY and CDR2 SAAADI. Trimming left V 8 bases short and J 8 bases short, with 15 bases between. The CDR3 loop is CASHNRDTEAFF. The CDR3 bases are TGCGCCAGCCATAACAGGGATACGGAAGCTTTCTTT.

The chain has TRBV19 and TRBJ2-1; D is possibly TRBD2 (7 bases). The ends were cut back, 5 bases at V and 4 bases at J, with 15 bases in the middle. Germline V lookup: CDR1 LNHDA, CDR2 SQIVND (reference sequence). The CDR3 totals 15 residues. In DNA, the CDR3 is TGTGCCAGTAGTCTCGCCGCGGGGGCATACAATGAGCAGTTCTTC. Translating it yields CASSLAAGAYNEQFF.

This clone was recorded a few times. V gene TRBV10-1 combines with J gene TRBJ1-1, with D unresolved. The CDR3 covers 18 residues. The germline CDR1 and CDR2 sequences are WNHNN and SYGVQD (reference sequence). V lost 2 bases, J lost 3 bases, and 22 bases lay in between. The DNA for the CDR3 is TGCGCCAGCAGTGAGGATTGGGCTTTCCTGGGTAGTTACACTGAAGCTTTCTTT. Amino acids: CASSEDWAFLGSYTEAFF.

The chain has TRBV2 and TRBJ2-5; 12 bases are a match to TRBD2. This CDR3 region has 14 residues. Germline V gives CDR1 SNHLY, CDR2 FYNNEI. V gave up 8 bases and J gave up 5 bases; unmatched junction bases: 6. This CDR3 reads CASLAGGPTETQYF. The CDR3 DNA is TGTGCCAGCCTAGCGGGGGGGCCCACGGAGACCCAGTACTTC. Using reference TRBV2 and TRBJ2-5 for the parts outside the CDR3, the full variable domain is EPEVTQTPSHQVTQMGQEVILRCVPISNHLYFYWYRQILGQKVEFLVSFYNNEISEKSEIFDDQFSVERPDGSNFTLKIRSTKLEDSAMYFCASLAGGPTETQYFGPGTRLLVL.

The V and J genes are TRBV10-3 and TRBJ2-1, with 7 bases identical to TRBD2. Germline V gives CDR1 ENHRY, CDR2 SYGVKD. The trim removed 0 bases at V and 0 bases at J, leaving 11 bases unmatched. This CDR3 contains 19 residues. The CDR3 loop is CAISESGLAGVSSYNEQFF. CDR3 DNA sequence: TGTGCCATCAGTGAGTCGGGGTTAGCGGGTGTTAGCTCCTACAATGAGCAGTTCTTC.

A single count supports this clone. The genes are TRBV6-4 and TRBJ1-2, with 12 bases identical to TRBD1. Germline loops: CDR1 MRHNA, CDR2 SNTAGT. The CDR3 has 18 residues. V dropped 2 bases and J dropped 8; count of bases not matched to a gene: 15. Here the CDR3 reads CASSDPQGQGARCWGYTF. The CDR3 region has the DNA TGTGCCAGCAGTGACCCACAGGGACAGGGGGCGCGATGCTGGGGCTACACCTTC.

The chain has TRBV6-5 and TRBJ2-1; a possible D gene is TRBD1 (6 bases). Germline lookup yields CDR1 MNHEY and CDR2 SVGAGI. The CDR3 is 13 amino acids. Trimming removed 7 bases at V and 4 bases at J, with 11 bases between. The CDR3 nucleotides read TGTGCCAGCAAAAGGACAGAATACAATGAGCAGTTCTTC. Its translation is CASKRTEYNEQFF.

This chain joins TRBV5-6 and TRBJ1-2; a possible D gene is TRBD1 (5 bases). The CDR3 totals 15 residues. Germline CDR1 is SGHDT and CDR2 is YYEEEE. With 0 bases removed from V and 4 bases from J, the gap between germline ends came to 13 bases. CDR3 region: CASSLGTGGFYGYTF. CDR3 coding DNA: TGTGCCAGCAGCTTGGGAACCGGGGGTTTCTATGGCTACACCTTC.

The CDR3 protein is CSVEETGGTYEQYF. CDR3 in DNA: TGCAGCGTTGAAGAGACAGGGGGGACCTACGAGCAGTACTTC. V and J are TRBV29-1 and TRBJ2-7, with 9 bases matching TRBD1. This CDR3 region has 14 residues. Germline-derived CDR1 and CDR2 are SQVTM and ANQGSEA. V was clipped by 0 bases and J by 2 bases; unmatched bases: 2.

V and J are TRBV10-3 and TRBJ1-5; D unclear. Per the germline V gene, CDR1 is ENHRY and CDR2 is SYGVKD. CDR3 length: 12 amino acids. V was trimmed by 1 base and J by 5 bases, leaving 3 bases between them. The CDR3, as DNA: TGTGCCATCAGTGAGTTCGATCAGCCCCAGCATTTT. This gives the protein CAISEFDQPQHF.

This chain uses TRBV25-1 with TRBJ1-2; 7 nucleotides match TRBD1. CDR1 and CDR2 (germline): MGHDK, SYGVNS. The CDR3 is 13 residues long. The ends lost 6 bases at V and 4 bases at J; junction bases unmatched: 5. The CDR3 reads CASSRTGAYGYTF. The CDR3, as DNA: TGTGCCAGCAGCCGAACAGGGGCCTATGGCTACACCTTC.

V is TRBV27 and J is TRBJ1-1; 9 bases fit TRBD1. J was trimmed by 4 bases and V by 6 bases; bases with no gene match: 21. CDR3 length: 19 residues. From germline, CDR1 is MNHEY and CDR2 SMNVEV (reference sequence). The DNA of the CDR3 is TGTGCCAGCAGCCCCGCCAAAGGGACAGGGTCTACGCTGGGCACTGAAGCTTTCTTT. This gives the protein CASSPAKGTGSTLGTEAFF.

This clone appeared a few times. The V call is TRBV25-1, the J call TRBJ1-4; 7 bases map to TRBD1. With V trimmed by 8 bases and J by 8 bases, 17 bases remained unmatched. The CDR3 runs 16 residues. Germline CDR1 and CDR2: MGHDK and SYGVNS. This CDR3 is CASRSDLGGFREKLFF. The CDR3 region has the DNA TGTGCCAGCCGGTCGGATCTAGGGGGCTTTCGCGAAAAACTGTTTTTT.

The chain is built from TRBV27 and TRBJ1-6; 9 bases align to TRBD1. The germline gives CDR1 MNHEY, CDR2 SMNVEV (reference sequence). CDR3 size: 17 residues. The V and J ends lost 4 bases and 4 bases, in that order; junction bases with no gene match: 8. CDR3 nucleotide sequence: TGTGCCAGCAGTTGGACAGGGGATATGGGATATAATTCACCCCTCCACTTT. Protein product: CASSWTGDMGYNSPLHF.

V is TRBV27 and J is TRBJ2-5; tentatively, D is TRBD1 (6 bases). In germline, CDR1 is MNHEY, CDR2 SMNVEV (reference sequence). Trimming shortened V by 3 bases and J by 4 bases, and 9 bases separated the two germline ends. The CDR3 consists of 13 residues. Here the CDR3 reads CASSFRTAETQYF. CDR3 DNA sequence: TGTGCCAGCAGTTTTCGGACAGCAGAGACCCAGTACTTC.

This chain links TRBV6-5 with TRBJ1-3, with a possible D match to TRBD1 (5 bases). This CDR3 has 14 amino acids. Germline CDR1 reads MNHEY; CDR2 reads SVGAGI. With 6 bases removed from V and 1 base from J, the gap between germline ends came to 10 bases. CDR3 sequence reads: CASRGARSGNTIYF. CDR3 bases: TGTGCCAGCAGAGGGGCCCGATCTGGAAACACCATATATTTT.

J is TRBJ2-7 and V is TRBV6-5; TRBD1 matches at 7 bases. Per the germline V gene, CDR1 is MNHEY and CDR2 is SVGAGI. V gave up 6 bases and J gave up 2 bases; unmatched junction bases: 7. The CDR3 runs to 14 residues. CDR3: CASRRTTGPYEQYF. DNA of the CDR3: TGTGCCAGCAGGAGAACGACAGGGCCCTACGAGCAGTACTTC.

V gene TRBV2 combines with J gene TRBJ1-6; tentatively, D is TRBD1 (5 bases). V was trimmed by 2 bases and J by 9 bases, leaving 11 bases between them. This CDR3 has 14 amino acids. CDR1 is SNHLY and CDR2 is FYNNEI in the germline V gene. The CDR3 reads CASSEQGSSSPLHF. DNA of the CDR3: TGTGCCAGCAGTGAACAGGGATCCAGTTCACCCCTCCACTTT.

CDR3 amino acids: CASSPPGQPTGELFF. Written as DNA, the CDR3 is TGTGCCAGCAGTCCCCCGGGACAGCCGACCGGGGAGCTGTTTTTT. J is TRBJ2-2 and V is TRBV6-5; 7 bases map to TRBD1. CDR1 MNHEY and CDR2 SVGAGI come from the germline V gene. The CDR3 extends over 15 amino acids. Trimming removed 5 bases from V and 5 bases from J; junction bases left unmatched: 8.

The chain uses TRBV3-1 (or the pseudogene TRBV3-2) and TRBJ2-3; 7 bases agree with TRBD2. Germline V gene data show CDR1 as LGHDT and CDR2 as YNNKEL (reference sequence). The CDR3 consists of 16 residues. Trimming took 4 bases from V and 5 from J; bases not matched to a gene: 12. In DNA form, the CDR3 reads TGTGCCAGCAGCCCCTCGGGAGGAGGGCTGGGAGATACGCAGTATTTT. It yields the protein CASSPSGGGLGDTQYF.

V is TRBV10-1 and J is TRBJ2-1; 8 bases line up with TRBD2. The germline CDR1 and CDR2 sequences are WNHNN and SYGVQD (reference sequence). V was pared by 6 bases and J by 1 base, with 11 bases of the junction left unmatched. The CDR3 runs to 17 residues. CDR3 region: CASSDRPRGGSYNEQFF. The CDR3, as DNA: TGCGCCAGCAGCGACCGACCCCGGGGGGGGTCCTACAATGAGCAGTTCTTC.